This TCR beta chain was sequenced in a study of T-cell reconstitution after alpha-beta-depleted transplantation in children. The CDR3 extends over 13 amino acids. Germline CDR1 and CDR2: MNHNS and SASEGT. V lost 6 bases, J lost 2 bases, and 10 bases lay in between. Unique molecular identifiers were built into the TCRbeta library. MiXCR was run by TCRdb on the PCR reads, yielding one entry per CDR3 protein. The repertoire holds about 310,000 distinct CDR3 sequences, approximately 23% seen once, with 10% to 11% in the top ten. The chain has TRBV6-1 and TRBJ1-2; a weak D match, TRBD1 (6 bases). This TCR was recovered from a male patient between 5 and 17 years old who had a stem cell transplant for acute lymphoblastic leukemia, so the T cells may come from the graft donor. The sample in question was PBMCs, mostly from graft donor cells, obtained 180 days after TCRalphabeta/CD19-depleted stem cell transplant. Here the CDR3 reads CASRGGGNYGYTF. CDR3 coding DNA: TGTGCCAGCAGAGGAGGGGGAAACTATGGCTACACCTTC.